These 4 T cell receptor beta chains share one sample of origin, sequenced in a study of T cells after posttransplantation cyclophosphamide. Controls had myeloablative marrow grafts with methotrexate and calcineurin inhibitor, sampled at 1 year. Assay used: immunoSEQ multiplex PCR; TCRdb lists only in-frame clones, some missing. The profile shows 9,500 to 15,000 clones, 81% of them singletons. This specimen consisted of PBMCs, obtained 367 days after allogeneic stem cell transplant with calcineurin inhibitor and methotrexate. These receptors were collected from a male patient in his thirties who received an allogeneic stem cell transplant from an unrelated donor, was CMV-positive, and had acute GVHD only. A share of the T cells may be of graft donor origin.

The chain joins TRBV4-3 to TRBJ2-2, with a possible D match to TRBD2 (5 bases). This CDR3 is built from 14 residues. Trimming cost V 2 bases and J 5 bases, with 9 bases left between them. The germline gives CDR1 LGHNA, CDR2 YSLEER. CDR3 in amino acids: CASSQPSGTGELFF. The DNA of the CDR3 is TGCGCCAGCAGCCAACCCTCGGGGACCGGGGAGCTGTTTTTT.

Of note for this clone: Within the sample, other DNA sequences also encode this same CDR3. This rearrangement joins TRBV27 to TRBJ1-2; 10 bases line up with TRBD1. The CDR3 has 14 residues. V was pared by 1 base and J by 8 bases, with 4 bases of the junction left unmatched. Germline loops: CDR1 MNHEY, CDR2 SMNVEV (reference sequence). The CDR3 DNA sequence: TGTGCCAGCAGTTTATTGGGGACAGGGGAAGGCTACACCTTC. Translation gives CASSLLGTGEGYTF.

In its sample, this clone was seen a few times. The chain uses TRBV30 and TRBJ2-7; 8 bases match TRBD2. The junction had 3 bases not matched to a gene; V was cut back by 3 bases and J by 2 bases. The germline V gene has CDR1 GTSNPN and CDR2 SVGIG (reference sequence). CDR3 length: 13 residues. CDR3 bases: TGTGCCTGGAGAGCGGGAGCCACCTACGAGCAGTACTTC. Translating gives CAWRAGATYEQYF. The whole variable domain, remainder taken from reference TRBV30 and TRBJ2-7, is SQTIHQWPATLVQPVGSPLSLECTVEGTSNPNLYWYRQAAGRGLQLLFYSVGIGQISSEVPQNLSASRPQDRQFILSSKKLLLSDSGFYLCAWRAGATYEQYFGPGTRLTVT.

Notes on this clone: A read error may account for a junction end that differs from germline. The rearrangement uses TRBV27 and TRBJ1-5, with 8 bases matching TRBD1. The germline CDR1 and CDR2 sequences are MNHEY and SMNVEV (reference sequence). The CDR3 runs to 14 residues. The CDR3 region is CASSLGTGNQPQHF. The CDR3 DNA is TGTGCCAGCAGTTTGGGGACAGGCAACCAGCCCCAGCATTTT.